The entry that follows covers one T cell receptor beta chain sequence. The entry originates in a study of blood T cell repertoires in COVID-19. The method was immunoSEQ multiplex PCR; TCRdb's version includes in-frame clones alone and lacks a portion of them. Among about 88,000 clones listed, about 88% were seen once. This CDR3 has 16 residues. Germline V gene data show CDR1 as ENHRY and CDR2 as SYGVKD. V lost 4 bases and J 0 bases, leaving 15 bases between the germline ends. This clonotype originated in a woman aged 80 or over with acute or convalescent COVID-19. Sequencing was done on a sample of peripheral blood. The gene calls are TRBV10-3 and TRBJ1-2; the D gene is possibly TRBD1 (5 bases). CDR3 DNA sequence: TGTGCCATCAGTGGTCGGGGGGAAAATGCTAACTATGGCTACACCTTC. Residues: CAISGRGENANYGYTF.